These 27 T cell receptor beta chains came from one sample sequenced in a study of cytomegalovirus exposure and HLA in healthy donors. Measured with immunoSEQ multiplex PCR; TCRdb has only the in-frame clones, and not every one. The data contain some 45,000 clones, around 90% of them singletons. Sequenced material: PBMCs. The receptors were sampled from a young man in good health and CMV-seronegative.

The rearrangement joins TRBV25-1 to TRBJ2-2; D is possibly TRBD1 (5 bases). The CDR3 extends over 14 amino acids. V was pared by 4 bases and J by 5 bases, with 11 bases between. Germline CDR1 reads MGHDK; CDR2 reads SYGVNS. Here the CDR3 DNA reads TGTGCCAGCAGTGCCTTAGGGGAAACCGGGGAGCTGTTTTTT. It translates to CASSALGETGELFF.

The chain joins TRBV5-4 to TRBJ1-1; D possibly corresponds to TRBD1 (5 bases). CDR1 and CDR2 (germline): SGHNT, YYREEE (reference sequence). This CDR3 is 15 amino acids long. The germline V and J ends were trimmed by 4 bases and 0 bases, with 13 bases remaining between them. The CDR3 loop is CASSLKGVMNTEAFF. In nucleotides, the CDR3 is TGTGCCAGCAGCCTGAAAGGGGTAATGAACACTGAAGCTTTCTTT.

This clone was observed a handful of times. This rearrangement joins TRBV5-1 to TRBJ1-4; TRBD1 agrees at 7 bases. This CDR3 spans 13 amino acids. V gave up 5 bases and J gave up 7 bases; unmatched junction bases: 5. The germline CDR1 and CDR2 sequences are SGHRS and YFSETQ. In DNA form, the CDR3 reads TGCGCCAGCAGTAACAGGGGAGGTGAAAAACTGTTTTTT. Translated, it gives CASSNRGGEKLFF.

V gene TRBV2 combines with J gene TRBJ2-1; D remains ambiguous. Trimming cost V 5 bases and J 8 bases, with 10 bases left between them. The CDR3 has 12 amino acids. From germline, CDR1 is SNHLY and CDR2 FYNNEI. The CDR3 spells CASSRDIDEQFF. CDR3 nucleotide sequence: TGTGCCAGCAGTCGAGACATCGATGAGCAGTTCTTC.

This clone came up once. This rearrangement joins TRBV7-2 to TRBJ2-3, with D possibly matching TRBD1 (6 bases). V was shortened by 2 bases and J by 1 base, with 10 bases between the two germline ends. This CDR3 is 15 amino acids long. CDR1 is SGHTA, CDR2 FQGNSA, per germline. The chain's CDR3 is CASSLQGRGTDTQYF. DNA of the CDR3: TGTGCCAGCAGCTTACAGGGGCGGGGCACAGATACGCAGTATTTT.

The V and J genes are TRBV9 and TRBJ1-3; maybe TRBD1 (5 bases). Germline V gene data show CDR1 as SGDLS and CDR2 as YYNGEE. V was cut by 0 bases and J by 3 bases, with 13 bases left in between. The CDR3 covers 16 residues. The DNA of the CDR3 is TGTGCCAGCAGCGTAGCGTTGGGGGGAGGTGGAAACACCATATATTTT. The encoded protein is CASSVALGGGGNTIYF.

In this sample, this clone turned up once. This sequence joins TRBV5-1 and TRBJ2-2; no definite D call. The ends were cut back, 0 bases at V and 7 bases at J, with 13 bases in the middle. CDR1 is SGHRS and CDR2 is YFSETQ in the germline V gene. This CDR3 contains 15 residues. CDR3: CASSLVASLDGELFF. Here the CDR3 DNA reads TGCGCCAGCAGCTTGGTCGCTAGTTTGGACGGGGAGCTGTTTTTT. Full variable domain (missing parts from reference TRBV5-1 and TRBJ2-2): KAGVTQTPRYLIKTRGQQVTLSCSPISGHRSVSWYQQTPGQGLQFLFEYFSETQRNKGNFPGRFSGRQFSNSRSEMNVSTLELGDSALYLCASSLVASLDGELFFGEGSRLTVL.

The rearrangement uses TRBV27 and TRBJ2-7, with D maybe TRBD2 (5 bases). Between the trimmed V and J ends, which lost 8 bases and 4 bases, there was a span of 24 bases. Germline V lookup: CDR1 MNHEY, CDR2 SMNVEV (reference sequence). The CDR3 is made up of 16 amino acids. The DNA of the CDR3 is TGTGCCAGCCAGAGCGTTTGCCGGGGTAGTTGGTACGAGCAGTACTTC. Protein product: CASQSVCRGSWYEQYF.

The chain joins TRBV11-3 to TRBJ2-1; 14 positions agree with TRBD2. Germline loops: CDR1 SGHNT, CDR2 YENEEA. The CDR3 extends over 18 amino acids. Trimming at V came to 4 bases and at J to 3 bases, leaving 8 bases not matched to a gene. The CDR3 spells CASSSSGTSGSIYNEQFF. Here the CDR3 DNA reads TGTGCCAGCAGCTCCTCCGGGACTAGCGGGAGTATCTACAATGAGCAGTTCTTC.

This rearrangement joins TRBV2 to TRBJ2-7, with 10 bases fitting TRBD2. CDR3 length equals 13 residues. Germline V CDR1 and CDR2: SNHLY, FYNNEI. With V trimmed by 6 bases and J by 2 bases, 1 base remained unmatched. Here the CDR3 reads CASRTSGPYEQYF. For the CDR3, the DNA is TGTGCCAGCAGGACTAGCGGGCCCTACGAGCAGTACTTC. The full variable domain, its missing parts supplied by reference TRBV2 and TRBJ2-7, is EPEVTQTPSHQVTQMGQEVILRCVPISNHLYFYWYRQILGQKVEFLVSFYNNEISEKSEIFDDQFSVERPDGSNFTLKIRSTKLEDSAMYFCASRTSGPYEQYFGPGTRLTVT.

The chain carries TRBV7-9 and TRBJ2-3; 9 positions match TRBD2. The CDR3 sequence is 16 residues long. V was pared by 1 base and J by 2 bases, with 4 bases of the junction left unmatched. The germline V gene encodes CDR1 SEHNR and CDR2 FQNEAQ (reference sequence). CDR3 sequence reads: CASSLGSGGYTDTQYF. The DNA for the CDR3 is TGTGCCAGCAGCTTAGGTAGCGGGGGATACACAGATACGCAGTATTTT. Using reference TRBV7-9 and TRBJ2-3 for the parts outside the CDR3, the full variable domain is DTGVSQNPRHKITKRGQNVTFRCDPISEHNRLYWYRQTLGQGPEFLTYFQNEAQLEKSRLLSDRFSAERPKGSFSTLEIQRTEQGDSAMYLCASSLGSGGYTDTQYFGPGTRLTVL.

The chain is built from TRBV4-2 and TRBJ2-7, with 7 bases matching TRBD1. This CDR3 has 16 residues. Losses at the gene ends were 5 bases for V and 5 bases for J; bases not matched to a gene: 15. CDR1 and CDR2 from the germline V gene are LGHNA and YNFKEQ. The CDR3 protein is CASSLGQGVLSDEQYF. CDR3 DNA sequence: TGTGCCAGCAGCTTGGGGCAGGGGGTATTATCTGACGAGCAGTACTTC.

This chain joins TRBV7-2 and TRBJ1-1, with 8 bases lining up with TRBD1. The CDR3 runs to 14 residues. Germline V lookup: CDR1 SGHTA, CDR2 FQGNSA. V was pared by 5 bases and J by 3 bases, with 5 bases of the junction left unmatched. This chain's CDR3 is CASSKDRGDTEAFF. CDR3 bases: TGTGCCAGCAGCAAAGACAGGGGCGACACTGAAGCTTTCTTT.

This clone has more than one count but fewer than ten. The chain recombines TRBV6-5 with TRBJ2-7; D perhaps matches TRBD2 (6 bases). V dropped 7 bases and J dropped 6 bases, with 13 bases sitting between them. The CDR3 length is 12 residues. CDR1 is MNHEY and CDR2 is SVGAGI in the germline V gene. CDR3 protein: CASNKEGGEQYF. The CDR3 region has the DNA TGTGCCAGCAATAAAGAGGGAGGCGAGCAGTACTTC.

The V call is TRBV27, the J call TRBJ2-3; TRBD1 matches at 7 bases. The CDR3 contains 17 residues. The V gene end was trimmed by 5 bases and the J gene end by 2 bases; junction bases not matched to a gene: 13. The germline gives CDR1 MNHEY, CDR2 SMNVEV (reference sequence). The CDR3 region has the DNA TGTGCCAGCAGTACCGACAGGGTAGATGCTCTCACAGATACGCAGTATTTT. Amino acid sequence: CASSTDRVDALTDTQYF.

The chain employs TRBV6-5 and TRBJ2-7; 9 nucleotides line up with TRBD1. The junction had 6 bases not matched to a gene; V was cut back by 6 bases and J by 0 bases. The CDR3 covers 15 residues. CDR1 MNHEY and CDR2 SVGAGI come from the germline V gene. The CDR3, as DNA: TGTGCCAGCAGGAGGGACAGGGTGACCTCCTACGAGCAGTACTTC. This gives the protein CASRRDRVTSYEQYF.

This sequence joins TRBV5-1 and TRBJ2-1; unclear D gene. This CDR3 comprises 16 residues. V was cut by 0 bases and J by 0 bases, with 10 bases left in between. Germline V lookup: CDR1 SGHRS, CDR2 YFSETQ. CDR3 nucleotides: TGCGCCAGCAGCTTGGACAGTCCTGGCTCCTACAATGAGCAGTTCTTC. Protein: CASSLDSPGSYNEQFF.

This chain uses TRBV5-4 with TRBJ2-7; TRBD1 matches 10 bases. V lost 4 bases to trimming and J lost 10 bases; unmatched junction nucleotides: 8. Germline V gene lookup returns CDR1 SGHNT and CDR2 YYREEE (reference sequence). The CDR3 runs to 13 residues. CDR3 coding DNA: TGTGCCAGCAGCGCGCTGACAGGGGGCGCTCAGTACTTC. It translates to CASSALTGGAQYF.

V and J are TRBV6-5 and TRBJ2-1; 12 bases agree with TRBD1. The length of the CDR3 is 14 residues. CDR1 and CDR2 from the germline V gene are MNHEY and SVGAGI. The junction had 4 bases not matched to a gene; V was cut back by 5 bases and J by 8 bases. The CDR3 DNA reads TGTGCCAGCAGTGACGGGACAGGGGGCGATGAGCAGTTCTTC. It translates to CASSDGTGGDEQFF.

The chain has TRBV5-6 and TRBJ2-2; TRBD1 matches 10 bases. Looked up from germline, CDR1 is SGHDT and CDR2 is YYEEEE. The CDR3 length is 15 residues. Trimming cost V 3 bases and J 9 bases; bases outside gene matches: 8. The CDR3 here is CASSSSTGGRRELFF. CDR3 bases: TGTGCCAGCAGCTCCTCGACAGGGGGCCGCAGGGAGCTGTTTTTT.

The rearrangement joins TRBV6-6 to TRBJ2-1, with 9 bases lining up with TRBD2. Germline V gene sequence: CDR1 MNHNY, CDR2 SVGAGI (reference sequence). The CDR3 loop spans 16 amino acids. The ends lost 6 bases at V and 4 bases at J; junction bases unmatched: 10. The CDR3 loop reads CASRTASGGIYNEQFF. Here the CDR3 DNA reads TGTGCCAGCAGGACAGCGAGCGGGGGGATATACAATGAGCAGTTCTTC.

This chain joins TRBV20-1 and TRBJ2-5; 8 bases are a match to TRBD2. The CDR3 spans 11 residues. Germline CDR1 DFQATT, CDR2 SNEGSKA (reference sequence). The DNA for the CDR3 is TGCAGCCCCCGGGGGGGCGAGACCCAGTACTTC. Its translation: CSPRGGETQYF.

Written as DNA, the CDR3 is TGTGCCAGCAGCCAACAGGGGGAAGAGACCCAGTACTTC. Translating it yields CASSQQGEETQYF. The V gene is TRBV7-2, the J gene TRBJ2-5; 8 nucleotides line up with TRBD1. After removal of 5 bases from V and 3 bases from J, the junction contained 2 bases not matched to a gene. The CDR3 sequence is 13 residues long. The germline V gene encodes CDR1 SGHTA and CDR2 FQGNSA.

This sequence joins TRBV18 and TRBJ2-1; 7 bases map to TRBD1. CDR1 and CDR2 (germline): KGHSH, LQKENI. The CDR3 runs 14 residues. The ends lost 1 base at V and 6 bases at J; junction bases unmatched: 3. The CDR3 sequence is CASSPQGAGNEQFF. CDR3 nucleotide sequence: TGTGCCAGCTCACCACAGGGGGCGGGCAATGAGCAGTTCTTC.

The J gene is TRBJ1-2, the V gene TRBV28; TRBD1 matches at 8 bases. The length of the CDR3 is 14 residues. The germline CDR1 and CDR2 sequences are MDHEN and SYDVKM. J was trimmed by 4 bases and V by 3 bases; bases with no gene match: 4. The CDR3 nucleotides are TGTGCCAGCAGTTTGCATACAGGGGGCTATGGCTACACCTTC. Translation: CASSLHTGGYGYTF.

The chain recombines TRBV5-1 with TRBJ2-1; 10 bases match TRBD2. The germline V gene encodes CDR1 SGHRS and CDR2 YFSETQ. This CDR3 spans 17 amino acids. Trimming cost V 4 bases and J 0 bases; bases outside gene matches: 7. In DNA form, the CDR3 reads TGCGCCAGCAGCCCGGAGGCTAGCGGGAGCTCCTACAATGAGCAGTTCTTC. Translating it yields CASSPEASGSSYNEQFF.

The chain employs TRBV4-1 and TRBJ2-7; no clear D gene. V dropped 0 bases and J dropped 0 bases, with 12 bases sitting between them. Germline V CDR1 and CDR2: MGHRA, YSYEKL. The CDR3 totals 16 residues. The CDR3, as DNA: TGCGCCAGCAGCCAAGAATTACCAACTGGCTCCTACGAGCAGTACTTC. Protein: CASSQELPTGSYEQYF.